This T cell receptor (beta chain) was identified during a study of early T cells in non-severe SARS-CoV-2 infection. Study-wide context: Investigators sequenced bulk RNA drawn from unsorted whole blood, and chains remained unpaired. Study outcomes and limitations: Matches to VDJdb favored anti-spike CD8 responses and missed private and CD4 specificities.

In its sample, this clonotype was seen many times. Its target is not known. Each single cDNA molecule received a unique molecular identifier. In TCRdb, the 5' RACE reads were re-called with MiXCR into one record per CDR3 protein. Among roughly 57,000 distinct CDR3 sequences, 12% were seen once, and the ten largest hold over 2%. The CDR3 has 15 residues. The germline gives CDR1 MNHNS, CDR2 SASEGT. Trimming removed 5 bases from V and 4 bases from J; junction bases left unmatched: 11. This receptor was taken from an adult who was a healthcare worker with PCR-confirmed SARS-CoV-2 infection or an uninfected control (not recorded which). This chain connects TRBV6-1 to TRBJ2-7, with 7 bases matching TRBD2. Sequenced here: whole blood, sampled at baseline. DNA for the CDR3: TGTGCCAGCAGTCCCCCCGGCAGGGAGGGGTACGAGCAGTACTTC. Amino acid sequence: CASSPPGREGYEQYF.